Listed below are T cell receptor beta chains from one sample, sequenced in a study of beta chain features in type 1 diabetes. TCRdb's copy holds only in-frame clones and misses some; the assay was immunoSEQ multiplex PCR. The sample includes 200,000 to 300,000 clones, 9.5% to 13% of them seen just once. Sequencing input: naive CD4+ T cells from blood. The receptors originated from a man aged 25-40 years with type 1 diabetes. Each CDR3 is given with its conserved first and last residue.

v_gene	j_gene	CDR3aa
TRBV28	TRBJ1-5	CASTSWGRGPSNQPQHF
TRBV5-1	TRBJ2-5	CASSLGQGHETQYF
TRBV27	TRBJ2-1	CASSFDRAGEQFF
TRBV5-1	TRBJ1-2	CASSLGWQAYYTF
TRBV6-5	TRBJ2-1	CASSYPGERQFF
TRBV28	TRBJ1-2	CASSSGGNNYGYTF
TRBV25-1	TRBJ1-2	CASSGPGQGSGYGYTF
TRBV7-2	TRBJ2-2	CASSLVRSQITGELFF
TRBV5-4	TRBJ2-2	CASFLSRGKGELFF
TRBV7-3	TRBJ1-5	CASSLGPDQPQHF
TRBV6-5	TRBJ2-1	CASSYTNSGGYNEQFF
TRBV19	TRBJ1-2	CASSIARGAFTYGYTF
TRBV29-1	TRBJ2-2	CSVVQVGELFF
TRBV5-1	TRBJ2-7	CASSLEGQSYEQYF
TRBV7-9	TRBJ2-7	CASSLETSGVYEQYF
TRBV28	TRBJ2-7	CASSLAGTNFDEQYF
TRBV6-5	TRBJ2-7	CASRSDRGSYEQYF
TRBV7-8	TRBJ2-3	CASSLELAGVTDTQYF
TRBV5-4	TRBJ1-2	CASRQGPPIANYGYTF
TRBV10-3	TRBJ2-7	CAISESGTAYEQYF
TRBV12-5	TRBJ1-1	CASGSTADEAFF
TRBV2	TRBJ2-5	CASTESQETQYF
TRBV5-1	TRBJ2-5	CASRPTGGLETQYF
TRBV5-6	TRBJ1-1	CASSSRKTAIEAFF
TRBV6-5	TRBJ2-1	CASSSPGNEQFF
TRBV10-2	TRBJ1-1	CASSDSSDRETEAFF
TRBV28	TRBJ2-5	CATKGQETQYF
TRBV6-5	TRBJ2-6	CASSYQAGDPNVLTF